This record covers a single T cell receptor beta chain. No antigen is known for it. Use of 60 Vbeta and 13 Jbeta primers characterized the PCR. Sequencing used immunoSEQ multiplex PCR; TCRdb keeps in-frame clones, though not all of them. This sample has some 100,000 clones, with under 80% found just once. The ends were cut back, 3 bases at V and 0 bases at J, with 9 bases in the middle. The germline CDR1 and CDR2 sequences are SNHLY and FYNNEI. CDR3 size: 15 residues. The sample is drawn from a study of cytomegalovirus exposure and HLA in healthy donors. Study observations and caveats: Most TCR sequences were rare, but some public TCRs occurred in many donors.

The source of this sequence is a young woman in good health and CMV-seropositive. Specimen: PBMCs. The rearrangement links TRBV2 to TRBJ1-3; D is unresolved. The chain's CDR3 is CASSETFYSGNTIYF. As DNA, the CDR3 is TGTGCCAGCAGTGAGACTTTTTACTCTGGAAACACCATATATTTT.